Given below is one T cell receptor beta chain in context. Its antigen has not been determined. Base qualities were left out, and no much larger clone turns up one base away. The data were obtained in a study of response to subunit inactivated influenza vaccine (dated by TCRdb to the late 2010s). Looking at the study overall: Deep quantitative T cell receptor repertoire profiling was used in the study to track responses to a trivalent subunit inactivated influenza vaccine.

On the study overall, not on this receptor specifically: According to the authors, only a limited number of new T cells may be recruited by each seasonal influenza vaccination.

Libraries were constructed by RT-PCR. The sequencing machine was an Illumina HiSeq 2500. TCRdb reworked the public reads: Q25 trimming with fastp, MiXCR clone assembly, productive beta chains retained. For every CDR3 protein sequence, its rows merge into one entry that carries the most common genes and DNA. The sample table records about 540,000 distinct CDR3 sequences; 11% to 15% of these occur just once. In total, the top ten clones hold approximately 12% of the sample. Sequences SQVTM (CDR1) and ANQGSEA (CDR2) are obtained from the germline V gene. The CDR3, from cysteine to phenylalanine, totals 16 residues. The CDR3 DNA has 48 bases and is translated from base 1. For this chain, trimming is 4 bases at the V end and 1 base at the J end, and the number of junction bases without a gene match is 6.

The material was PBMCs from blood, obtained 11 to 12 days after vaccination. The clonotype was recovered from a man aged 50 to 59 who received an inactivated influenza vaccine. Donor details come from another sample of the same person, matched by shared clones. This chain is built from TRBV29-1 and TRBJ2-3; 12 central bases correspond to TRBD2. Here is the DNA: TGCAGCGTTGGCATCCCTAGCGGGAGGGGCACAGATACGCAGTATTTT. This gives the protein CSVGIPSGRGTDTQYF.